The present T cell receptor (beta chain) was sequenced within a study of blood T cell repertoires in COVID-19. The overall study: From T cells, B-cell-depleted T cells, or PBMCs came the material, which was cDNA or gDNA.

The CDR3 runs 11 residues. V lost 5 bases and J 9 bases, leaving 12 bases between the germline ends. Germline assignment: CDR1 DFQATT and CDR2 SNEGSKA (reference sequence). Assay used: immunoSEQ multiplex PCR; TCRdb lists only in-frame clones, some missing. The sample lists around 300,000 clones, roughly 89% occurring once. This chain connects TRBV20-1 to TRBJ2-3; possible D gene TRBD2, 6 bases. The sample taken for sequencing was PBMCs or T cells enriched from blood (not recorded which). This TCR was sampled from a woman in her thirties or forties who had recovered from COVID-19. The CDR3 sequence is CSADIAVTQYF. The CDR3 bases are TGCAGTGCTGACATAGCGGTAACGCAGTATTTT.